The rows below give T cell receptor beta chains drawn from one sample of a study of early T cells in non-severe SARS-CoV-2 infection. TCRdb reprocessed the 5' RACE reads via MiXCR and lists one record per CDR3 protein. The sample records around 110,000 distinct CDR3 sequences, 11% being singletons. The sequencing input was whole blood. The receptors shown here come from an adult who was a healthcare worker with PCR-confirmed SARS-CoV-2 infection or an uninfected control (not recorded which). The CDR3 runs from the conserved cysteine through the conserved F or W. A D gene is named only where the DNA matches it firmly. Clone sizes are given selectively: once, few, many, or a class where the clone is expanded.

clone size	J gene	D gene	V gene	CDR3 length	CDR3 protein	CDR3 DNA
few	TRBJ2-5	NA	TRBV20-1	14	CSASAWGDQETQYF	TGCAGTGCTAGCGCGTGGGGAGACCAAGAGACCCAGTACTTC
NA	TRBJ1-2	NA	TRBV11-2	12	CASSPTGRGYTF	TGTGCCAGCAGCCCAACAGGGCGCGGCTACACCTTC
many	TRBJ1-5	NA	TRBV7-8	11	CARTEYQPQHF	TGTGCCAGGACTGAATATCAGCCCCAGCATTTT
few	TRBJ1-6	NA	TRBV5-1	16	CASSSGRRPGDSPLHF	TGCGCCAGCAGCTCCGGACGCCGCCCCGGGGATTCACCCCTCCACTTT
NA	TRBJ1-2	NA	TRBV12-3/TRBV12-4	14	CASSSTVDLVGYTF	TGTGCCAGCAGTTCAACTGTTGACCTGGTCGGCTACACCTTC
NA	TRBJ1-6	TRBD1	TRBV9	14	CASTGEQGNSPLHF	TGTGCCAGCACCGGGGAACAGGGGAATTCACCCCTCCACTTT
NA	TRBJ1-5	NA	TRBV28	14	CASSFPGSDQPQHF	TGTGCCAGCAGTTTCCCAGGGTCCGATCAGCCCCAGCATTTT
many	TRBJ2-6	NA	TRBV5-1	15	CASTSEGSWANVLTF	TGCGCCAGCACAAGCGAGGGTAGCTGGGCCAACGTCCTGACTTTC
many	TRBJ1-1	NA	TRBV7-9	13	CASRSRGGTEAFF	TGTGCCAGCAGGTCCAGGGGAGGGACTGAAGCTTTCTTT
few	TRBJ1-4	NA	TRBV4-1	11	CASSQGGGLFF	TGCGCCAGCAGCCAAGGCGGGGGGCTGTTTTTT
few	TRBJ2-1	NA	TRBV5-4	13	CASSSPPDNEQFF	TGTGCCAGCAGCTCCCCTCCGGACAATGAGCAGTTCTTC
NA	TRBJ2-7	TRBD1	TRBV20-1	14	CSAVRQGSSYEQYF	TGCAGTGCTGTGCGACAGGGGAGTTCCTACGAGCAGTACTTC
many	TRBJ2-1	NA	TRBV6-1	15	CASSEVGGSYNEQFF	TGTGCCAGCAGTGAAGTAGGTGGGAGCTACAATGAGCAGTTCTTC
few	TRBJ2-3	NA	TRBV20-1	12	CSARWGPDTQYF	TGCAGTGCTAGGTGGGGGCCAGATACGCAGTATTTT
many	TRBJ2-2	NA	TRBV6-2/TRBV6-3	15	CASLRDSVYTGELFF	TGTGCCAGCCTACGGGACTCGGTTTACACCGGGGAGCTGTTTTTT
NA	TRBJ1-2	NA	TRBV30	12	CAWSPPLGGYTF	TGTGCCTGGAGTCCCCCGTTGGGAGGCTACACCTTC
few	TRBJ2-7	TRBD2	TRBV20-1	13	CSFRREGLNEQYF	TGCAGTTTTAGGCGGGAGGGCCTTAACGAGCAGTACTTC
many	TRBJ1-5	NA	TRBV5-5	15	CASSHGDISNQPQHF	TGTGCCAGCAGCCATGGGGATATTAGCAATCAGCCCCAGCATTTT
many	TRBJ2-3	TRBD2	TRBV20-1	14	CSARVSGIADTQYF	TGCAGTGCTAGAGTTAGCGGGATAGCAGATACGCAGTATTTT
few	TRBJ2-5	TRBD1	TRBV10-3	14	CATGDRDIGETQYF	TGTGCCACGGGGGACAGGGATATTGGAGAGACCCAGTACTTC
NA	TRBJ2-3	NA	TRBV20-1	12	CSANPGADTQYF	TGCAGTGCTAATCCGGGGGCAGATACGCAGTATTTT
few	TRBJ2-3	NA	TRBV6-5	11	CASSYLDTQYF	TGTGCCAGCAGTTATCTAGATACGCAGTATTTT
NA	TRBJ2-6	NA	TRBV25-1	14	CASSGTSGANVLTF	TGTGCCAGCAGTGGTACATCTGGGGCCAACGTCCTGACTTTC
NA	TRBJ2-7	NA	TRBV29-1	12	CSVEEGSNEQYF	TGCAGCGTTGAGGAGGGATCTAACGAGCAGTACTTC
NA	TRBJ1-1	NA	TRBV11-2	14	CASSSSGVNTEAFF	TGTGCCAGCAGCTCTTCAGGCGTGAACACTGAAGCTTTCTTT
few	TRBJ1-5	NA	TRBV9	14	CASSASDFNQPQHF	TGTGCCAGCAGCGCCTCAGATTTTAATCAGCCCCAGCATTTT
NA	TRBJ2-7	TRBD2	TRBV12-3/TRBV12-4	16	CASSPAVASGSEEQYF	TGTGCCAGCAGCCCGGCGGTGGCTAGCGGGAGTGAAGAGCAGTACTTC
few	TRBJ2-2	TRBD1	TRBV6-5	16	CASRNAGGYNTGELFF	TGTGCCAGCAGAAATGCAGGGGGTTATAACACCGGGGAGCTGTTTTTT
many	TRBJ2-7	NA	TRBV7-2	13	CASSLVQLAEQYF	TGTGCCAGCAGCTTAGTACAACTTGCCGAGCAGTACTTC
NA	TRBJ2-3	TRBD2	TRBV5-5	16	CASSTGLAGYTDTQYF	TGTGCCAGCAGCACAGGACTAGCGGGTTACACAGATACGCAGTATTTT
many	TRBJ2-2	NA	TRBV7-2	14	CASSLIRDSGELFF	TGTGCCAGCAGCTTAATTCGGGATTCCGGGGAGCTGTTTTTT
NA	TRBJ2-3	NA	TRBV3-1	11	CASSQGGVKYF	TGTGCCAGCAGCCAAGGAGGCGTTAAGTATTTT
many	TRBJ1-5	NA	TRBV10-3	14	CAISESSDNQPQHF	TGTGCCATCAGTGAGTCCAGTGACAATCAGCCCCAGCATTTT
many	TRBJ2-1	NA	TRBV7-2	16	CASSLAGSSAYNEQFF	TGTGCCAGCAGCTTAGCGGGGTCTAGCGCCTACAATGAGCAGTTCTTC
NA	TRBJ2-7	TRBD2	TRBV28	13	CASSATSGNEQYF	TGTGCCAGCAGTGCAACAAGCGGGAACGAGCAGTACTTC
NA	TRBJ1-5	NA	TRBV20-1	11	CSANSDQPQHF	TGCAGTGCTAATAGCGATCAGCCCCAGCATTTT
many	TRBJ1-1	NA	TRBV14	12	CASSHWAGEAFF	TGTGCCAGCAGCCACTGGGCGGGTGAAGCTTTCTTT
few	TRBJ2-7	NA	TRBV21-1	11	CASSIRREQYF	TGTGCCAGCAGCATTCGGAGAGAGCAGTACTTC
NA	TRBJ2-7	NA	TRBV6-2/TRBV6-3	11	CASSYGAEQYF	TGTGCCAGCAGTTACGGCGCCGAGCAGTACTTC
NA	TRBJ2-1	NA	TRBV7-2	14	CASSLRGNHNEQFF	TGTGCCAGCAGCTTACGGGGGAACCACAATGAGCAGTTCTTC
few	TRBJ2-1	NA	TRBV7-2	14	CASSFQGGDGEQFF	TGTGCCAGCAGCTTCCAGGGGGGGGACGGTGAGCAGTTCTTC
many	TRBJ2-1	NA	TRBV3-1	15	CASSQSVAPFVEQFF	TGTGCCAGCAGCCAATCCGTGGCGCCCTTCGTTGAGCAGTTCTTC
few	TRBJ2-2	TRBD2	TRBV7-8	18	CASSLALLAGSNTGELFF	TGTGCCAGCAGCTTAGCGCTACTAGCGGGATCGAACACCGGGGAGCTGTTTTTT
NA	TRBJ1-5	NA	TRBV6-2/TRBV6-3	15	CASEIGRGTGQPQHF	TGTGCCAGCGAAATAGGGCGGGGGACCGGACAGCCCCAGCATTTT
many	TRBJ2-2	NA	TRBV24-1	16	CATSDPGKLSAGELFF	TGTGCCACCAGTGATCCCGGCAAGTTATCCGCCGGGGAGCTGTTTTTT
NA	TRBJ2-1	TRBD2	TRBV6-6	16	CASRTGTSGRAAEQFF	TGTGCCAGCAGGACCGGGACTAGCGGGAGGGCCGCTGAGCAGTTCTTC
few	TRBJ1-6	NA	TRBV5-6	17	CASSYLKEGSYNSPLHF	TGTGCCAGCAGCTACCTTAAGGAGGGATCCTATAATTCACCCCTCCACTTT
few	TRBJ1-2	NA	TRBV2	12	CAIPQGNYGYTF	TGTGCCATCCCACAGGGCAACTATGGCTACACCTTC
many	TRBJ2-5	NA	TRBV9	13	CASSGRPTETQYF	TGTGCCAGCAGCGGCCGCCCGACAGAGACCCAGTACTTC
many	TRBJ1-4	TRBD1	TRBV28	16	CASSLYRGPTNEKLFF	TGTGCCAGCAGTTTATACAGGGGACCAACTAATGAAAAACTGTTTTTT
many	TRBJ2-1	NA	TRBV5-1	15	CASSLVGGSGYEQFF	TGCGCCAGCAGCTTGGTGGGAGGAAGCGGCTATGAGCAGTTCTTC
many	TRBJ2-3	TRBD2	TRBV7-3	15	CASSFQTSRIDTQYF	TGTGCCAGCAGCTTTCAGACTAGCAGAATAGATACGCAGTATTTT
once	TRBJ2-7	NA	TRBV7-2	16	CASSLDGAGKYYEQYF	TGTGCCAGCAGCTTAGATGGGGCGGGGAAATACTACGAGCAGTACTTC
many	TRBJ1-2	NA	TRBV20-1	13	CSATPGHRYGYTF	TGCAGTGCTACCCCGGGACACCGCTATGGCTACACCTTC
few	TRBJ2-7	TRBD2	TRBV7-9	13	CASSAGLTYEQYF	TGTGCCAGCAGCGCGGGACTAACCTACGAGCAGTACTTC
many	TRBJ1-1	NA	TRBV7-3	15	CASSLTGGKGTEAFF	TGTGCCAGCAGCTTAACGGGGGGAAAGGGCACTGAAGCTTTCTTT
many	TRBJ2-7	NA	TRBV12-2	18	CASRSAHITGTGYYEQYF	TGTGCAAGTCGCTCTGCCCACATTACCGGGACAGGGTACTACGAGCAGTACTTC
many	TRBJ2-3	TRBD2	TRBV7-8	18	CASSPVRAGDTRADTQYF	TGTGCCAGCAGCCCCGTGCGAGCGGGAGATACAAGGGCAGATACGCAGTATTTT